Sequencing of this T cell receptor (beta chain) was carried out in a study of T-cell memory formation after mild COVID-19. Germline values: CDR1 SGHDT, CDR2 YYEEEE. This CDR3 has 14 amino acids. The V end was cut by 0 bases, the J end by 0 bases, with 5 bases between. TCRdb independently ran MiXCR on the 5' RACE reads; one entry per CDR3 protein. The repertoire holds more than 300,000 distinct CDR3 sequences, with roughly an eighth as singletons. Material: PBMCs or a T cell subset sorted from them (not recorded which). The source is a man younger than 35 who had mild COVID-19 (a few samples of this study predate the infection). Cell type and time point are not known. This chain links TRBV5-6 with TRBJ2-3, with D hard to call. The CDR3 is CASSLVVSTDTQYF. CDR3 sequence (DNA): TGTGCCAGCAGCTTGGTAGTGAGCACAGATACGCAGTATTTT.